The T cell receptor (beta chain) under discussion was sequenced for a study of OX40 agonist ivuxolimab in advanced cancers. In terms of the full investigation: Ivuxolimab was an agonistic, fully human IgG2 monoclonal antibody directed against OX40 (CD134), a costimulatory receptor. Intravenous ivuxolimab was administered to patients every 2 weeks at six dose levels: 0.01, 0.1, 0.3, 1.5, 3 and 10 mg/kg. Of the approximately 50 dose-escalation patients, hepatocellular carcinoma was present in about 20, melanoma in approximately 15, renal cell carcinoma in 9 and head and neck cancer in 9. A male proportion of around 81% and a mean age of roughly 58 years, ranging from about 23 to 90, were recorded for the dose-escalation cohort. Patients were allowed to have had prior anti-PD-1, anti-PD-L1 or anti-CTLA-4 therapy, and 30% to 40% of the dose-escalation patients had previously received checkpoint inhibitors. Partial responses occurred in three dose-escalation patients: two with cutaneous melanoma and one with hepatocellular carcinoma. Peripheral TCRbeta sequencing was intended to test whether TCR sequence diversity was altered and clonal T-cell expansion was caused by ivuxolimab. The paper reports the monotherapy dose-escalation portion (N of about 56 patients) of the phase I ivuxolimab trial.

The CDR3 spans 14 residues, from the cysteine through the phenylalanine. Just CDR3 DNA is preserved here, 42 bases in frame from base 1. V sheds 6 bases and J sheds 1 base, leaving 12 bases between their ends. CDR1 and CDR2 are drawn from the germline V gene (reference sequence): SEHNR, FQNEAQ. With regard to this clone: No antigen is known for it. Base qualities are not recorded, but no much larger clone differs from it by a single base.

Patients with autoimmune disease history or receiving systemic immunosuppression were excluded from the trial. Peripheral blood for TCR sequencing was collected from all dose cohorts at baseline, on cycle 4 day 1, and on cycle 7 day 1. Samples were obtained from an open-label, multicenter, first-in-human phase I dose-escalation trial of ivuxolimab. Adults with locally advanced or metastatic melanoma, renal cell, hepatocellular, or head and neck squamous cell carcinoma were enrolled in the trial. Before TCR sequencing, CD4+ and CD8+ T cells were separately sorted from peripheral blood. Points the paper makes about the study in general: In partial responders in the 0.1-3.0 mg/kg groups, normalized peripheral clonal expansion was found to be among the lowest, especially among CD8+ T cells. Low levels of normalized T-cell clonal expansion were also seen in some patients who did not respond. The antigen specificity of the peripheral T cells that underwent clonal expansion was not determined. After ivuxolimab, more expanded clones were found on average in CD8+ T cells than in CD4+ T cells. At doses of 0.1 to 3.0 mg/kg, clonal expansion of both CD4+ and CD8+ blood T cells was observed from baseline to week 6.

Genomic DNA was isolated from the sorted cells so that the TCRbeta CDR3 region could be sequenced. The immunoSEQ Assay was used for sequencing of TCRbeta CDR3 regions. TCRdb stores this immuneACCESS table with in-frame sequences only. Part of the clones is absent; in the studies checked, under half of the shortfall reflects unresolved V genes, and no reason is known for the rest. This sample lists 70,000 to 95,000 clones; roughly 83% were detected once. In total, the top ten clones hold under 7.5% of the sample. The chain is assembled from TRBV7-9 and TRBJ1-1; the D segment cannot be called with confidence. The receptor was isolated from an adult with an advanced solid tumor such as melanoma, head and neck, liver or kidney cancer. The material was CD4+ or CD8+ T cells sorted from blood, obtained in a trial of the OX40 agonist ivuxolimab. Read as DNA, the sequence is TGTGCCAGCAGTGAAGAGGGCCCGAACACTGAAGCTTTCTTT. This codes for CASSEEGPNTEAFF.